These 2 T cell receptor beta chains were sequenced from one sample in a study of blood T cell repertoires in COVID-19 (dated by TCRdb to the early 2020s). Library preparation was by the immunoSEQ multiplex PCR assay. Entries here come from immuneACCESS through TCRdb and include only in-frame sequences with V and J called. Some clones fail to appear in such tables; in the studies checked, an unresolved V gene covers under half of the shortfall, and the cause of the remainder is unknown. A total of around 100,000 clones appear in this sample, roughly 82% of them only once. The ten largest clones capture 9.5% to 15% of the sample. Sequencing was carried out using peripheral blood. These receptors came from a human donor in a cohort sampled during active COVID-19.

The genes are TRBV10-1 and TRBJ2-3; tentative D call: TRBD2 (6 bases). From germline, CDR1 is WNHNN and CDR2 SYGVQD (reference sequence). The germline V and J ends were trimmed by 5 bases and 2 bases, with 17 bases remaining between them. The length of the CDR3 is 16 residues. CDR3 residues: CASSLHGSRYTDTQYF. CDR3 coding DNA: TGCGCCAGCAGTCTCCACGGGAGCCGCTACACAGATACGCAGTATTTT.

This sequence joins TRBV5-1 and TRBJ1-2, with TRBD1 identical over 8 bases. Germline V gene lookup returns CDR1 SGHRS and CDR2 YFSETQ. The CDR3 is 14 residues long. V shed 0 bases and J 8 bases; nucleotides not matched to a gene: 6. The CDR3 bases are TGCGCCAGCAGCTTGGCCCGGACAGGGTACGGCTACACCTTC. It codes for CASSLARTGYGYTF.